This paragraph covers one T cell receptor beta chain sequence. This record comes from a study of cytomegalovirus exposure and HLA in healthy donors. Profiling relied on immunoSEQ multiplex PCR, and the TCRdb table lists in-frame clones only, not all of them. This table has about 170,000 clones, around nine tenths appearing once. Source material: PBMCs. This sequence originates from a woman between 18 and 29 years old in good health and CMV-seropositive.

The CDR3, as DNA: TGTGCCAGCAGACCGACTCTCACAGATACGCAGTATTTT. Its protein is CASRPTLTDTQYF. This chain uses TRBV7-6 with TRBJ2-3; D is undetermined. This CDR3 contains 13 residues. Trimming pared 6 bases from V and 2 bases from J, leaving 9 bases between. CDR1 SGHVS and CDR2 FNYEAQ come from the germline V gene.